The source of this T cell receptor beta chain is a study of T cell changes during pregnancy in multiple sclerosis (dated by TCRdb to 2018 to 2020). Study-wide context: The study examined how the T cell repertoire changed over the course of pregnancy in women with multiple sclerosis.

The library was obtained by the immunoSEQ multiplex PCR assay. TCRdb provides this immuneACCESS table in a form limited to in-frame rearrangements. Some clones are lacking; in checked studies, under half of them reflect an unresolved V gene, and why the rest are absent is not known. This sample is represented by some 130,000 clones; around 95% of them were singletons. About 0.45% of the sample rests with the top ten. Concerning this clone: The clone's antigen remains unknown. No qualities accompany the bases; no much larger clone lies one base away.

Inclusive of the bounding cysteine and phenylalanine, the CDR3 is 12 residues long. Solely the CDR3 DNA is kept, with 36 bases framed from the first base. From the germline V gene (reference sequence), CDR1 is SEHNR and CDR2 is FQNEAQ. The junction carries 5 bases between V and J, which are trimmed by 5 bases and 3 bases respectively. This sequence was found in a female donor with multiple sclerosis, enrolled in a pregnancy study. The material sequenced was peripheral blood, taken after pregnancy. The chain is assembled from TRBV7-9 and TRBJ1-5; the D gene cannot be resolved reliably. This receptor has the CDR3 CASSINNQPQHF. Here is the DNA: TGTGCCAGCAGCATTAACAATCAGCCCCAGCATTTT.